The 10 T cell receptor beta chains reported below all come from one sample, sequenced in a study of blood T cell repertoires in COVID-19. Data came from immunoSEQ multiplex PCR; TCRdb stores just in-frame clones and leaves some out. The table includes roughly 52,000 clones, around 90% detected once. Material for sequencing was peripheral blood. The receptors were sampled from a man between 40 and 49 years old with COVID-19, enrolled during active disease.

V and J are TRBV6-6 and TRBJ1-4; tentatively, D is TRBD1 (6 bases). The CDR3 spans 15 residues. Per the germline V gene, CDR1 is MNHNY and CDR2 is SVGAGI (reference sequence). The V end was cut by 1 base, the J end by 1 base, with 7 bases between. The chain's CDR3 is CASSYLGGTNEKLFF. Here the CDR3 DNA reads TGTGCCAGCAGTTACTTAGGGGGAACTAATGAAAAACTGTTTTTT.

The CDR3 region has the DNA TGTGCCAGTAGTGTTATGTTGGAGACCCAGTACTTC. Its translation: CASSVMLETQYF. The J gene is TRBJ2-5, the V gene TRBV12-3 or TRBV12-4; D is ambiguous. The CDR3 totals 12 residues. V was shortened by 9 bases and J by 5 bases, with 13 bases between the two germline ends.

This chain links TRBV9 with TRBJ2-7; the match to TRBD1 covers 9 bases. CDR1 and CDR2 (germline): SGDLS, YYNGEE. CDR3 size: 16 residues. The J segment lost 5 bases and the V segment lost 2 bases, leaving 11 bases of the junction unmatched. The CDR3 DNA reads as TGTGCCAGCAGCGTCGACTACAGGGGGCTTGGCAACGAGCAGTACTTC. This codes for CASSVDYRGLGNEQYF.

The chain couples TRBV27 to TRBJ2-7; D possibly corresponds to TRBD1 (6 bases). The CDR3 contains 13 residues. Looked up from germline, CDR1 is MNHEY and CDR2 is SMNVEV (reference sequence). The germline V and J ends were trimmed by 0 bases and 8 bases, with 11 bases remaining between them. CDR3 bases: TGTGCCAGCAGTTTATCGGGGGCAGGGCAGCAGTACTTC. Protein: CASSLSGAGQQYF.

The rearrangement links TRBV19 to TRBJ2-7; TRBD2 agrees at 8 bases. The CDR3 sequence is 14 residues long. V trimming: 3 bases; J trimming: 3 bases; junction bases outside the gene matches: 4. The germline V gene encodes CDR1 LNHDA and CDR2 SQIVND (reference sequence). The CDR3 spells CASSMRGAIYEQYF. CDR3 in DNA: TGTGCCAGTAGTATGCGGGGGGCCATCTACGAGCAGTACTTC. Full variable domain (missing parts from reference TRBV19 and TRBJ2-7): DGGITQSPKYLFRKEGQNVTLSCEQNLNHDAMYWYRQDPGQGLRLIYYSQIVNDFQKGDIAEGYSVSREKKESFPLTVTSAQKNPTAFYLCASSMRGAIYEQYFGPGTRLTVT.

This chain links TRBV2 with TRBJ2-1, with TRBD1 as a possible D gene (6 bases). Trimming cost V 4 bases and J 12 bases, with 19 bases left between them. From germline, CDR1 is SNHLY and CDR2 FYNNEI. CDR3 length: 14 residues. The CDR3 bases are TGTGCCAGCAGTGGGGGAGCAGGGGAAAACTTGCAGTTCTTC. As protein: CASSGGAGENLQFF.

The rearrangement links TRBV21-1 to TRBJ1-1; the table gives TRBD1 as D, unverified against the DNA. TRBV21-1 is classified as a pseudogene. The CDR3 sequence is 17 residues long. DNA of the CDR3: TGTGCCAGCACCCCCCGTTCCGGGACAGGGAGGGACACTGAAGCTTTCTTT. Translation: CASTPRSGTGRDTEAFF.

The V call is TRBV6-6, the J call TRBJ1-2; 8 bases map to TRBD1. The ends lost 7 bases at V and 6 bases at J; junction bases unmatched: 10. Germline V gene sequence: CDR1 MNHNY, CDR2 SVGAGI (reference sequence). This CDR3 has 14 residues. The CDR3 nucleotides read TGTGCCAGCACCTCGGACAGGGCATTCGATGGCTACACCTTC. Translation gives CASTSDRAFDGYTF.

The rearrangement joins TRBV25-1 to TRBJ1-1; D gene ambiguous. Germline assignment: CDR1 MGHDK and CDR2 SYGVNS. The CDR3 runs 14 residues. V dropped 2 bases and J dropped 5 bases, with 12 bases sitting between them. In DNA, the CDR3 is TGTGCCAGCAGTGAAGGGCAGCCAGCTACTGAAGCTTTCTTT. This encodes CASSEGQPATEAFF.

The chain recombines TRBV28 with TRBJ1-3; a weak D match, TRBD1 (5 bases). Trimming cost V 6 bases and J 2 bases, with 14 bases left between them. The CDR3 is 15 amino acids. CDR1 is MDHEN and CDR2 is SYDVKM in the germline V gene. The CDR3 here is CASSPPGVTGNTIYF. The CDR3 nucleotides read TGTGCCAGCAGCCCCCCGGGGGTCACTGGAAACACCATATATTTT. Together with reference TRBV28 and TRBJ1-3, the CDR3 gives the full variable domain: DVKVTQSSRYLVKRTGEKVFLECVQDMDHENMFWYRQDPGLGLRLIYFSYDVKMKEKGDIPEGYSVSREKKERFSLILESASTNQTSMYLCASSPPGVTGNTIYFGEGSWLTVV.